A selection of T cell receptor beta chains follows, all from one sample in a study of neurological immune-mediated disorders. TCRdb re-called the 5' RACE reads through MiXCR, storing one row per CDR3 protein. The sample comprises some 48,000 distinct CDR3 sequences, 9% to 12% of which are singletons, and roughly 20% rests with the top ten. Sequenced: PBMCs. The receptors stem from a woman aged 35 to 49 with HTLV-1-associated myelopathy (HAM/TSP). CDR3s leave out the opening cysteine and the closing phenylalanine or tryptophan. Each record gives: D gene, clone size, J gene, V gene, CDR3 protein. D genes are given only for firm matches. Clone sizes are shown as how often the clone was seen (once, few, many) or a class if it is expanded.

>NA|many|TRBJ2-1|TRBV18
ASSPPGGPRDNEQF
>TRBD2|many|TRBJ2-5|TRBV7-2
ASSPQRGGSGETQY
>NA|many|TRBJ2-2|TRBV5-1
ASSEQGHSNTGELF
>NA|many|TRBJ2-2|TRBV21-1
ASSLRDRGQNTGELF
>NA|many|TRBJ2-3|TRBV5-6
ASSLAVGPITDTQY
>NA|many|TRBJ1-1|TRBV10-1
ASSESGGGTEAF
>NA|many|TRBJ1-3|TRBV21-1
ASSGTTKYSGNTIY
>TRBD1|many|TRBJ1-1|TRBV20-1
SARVGRGQTEAF
>NA|many|TRBJ2-7|TRBV6-1
ASTKPTGSGYEQY
>TRBD1|many|TRBJ1-5|TRBV15
ATSTPGGSYQPQH
>TRBD1|many|TRBJ2-5|TRBV12-3/TRBV12-4
ASSLEGRGETQY